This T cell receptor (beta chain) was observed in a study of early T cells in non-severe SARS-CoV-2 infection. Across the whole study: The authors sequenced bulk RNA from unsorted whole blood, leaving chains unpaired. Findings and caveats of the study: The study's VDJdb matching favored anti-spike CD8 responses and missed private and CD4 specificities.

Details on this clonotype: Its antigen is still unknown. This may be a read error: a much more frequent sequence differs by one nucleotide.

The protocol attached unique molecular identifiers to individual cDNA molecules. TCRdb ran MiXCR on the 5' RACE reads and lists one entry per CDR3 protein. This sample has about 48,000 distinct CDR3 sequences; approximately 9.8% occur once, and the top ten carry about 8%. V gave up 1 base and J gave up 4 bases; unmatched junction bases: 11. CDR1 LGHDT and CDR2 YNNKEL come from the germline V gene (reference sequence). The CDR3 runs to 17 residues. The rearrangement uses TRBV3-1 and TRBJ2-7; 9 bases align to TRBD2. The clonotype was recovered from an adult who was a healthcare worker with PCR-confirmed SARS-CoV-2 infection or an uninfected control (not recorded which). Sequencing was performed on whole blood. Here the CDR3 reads CASSQGLAGISTYEQYF. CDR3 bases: TGTGCCAGCAGCCAAGGGCTAGCGGGAATTTCGACTTACGAGCAGTACTTC.